The 26 T cell receptor beta chains below were found in one sample sequenced in a study of control samples from healthy donors and cancer patients. Clones were read by immunoSEQ multiplex PCR, and TCRdb kept only the in-frame ones, dropping some. This table holds some 150,000 clones, roughly 89% found once. The sample comprised blood. The source is a man younger than 35 in good health.

The V call is TRBV28, the J call TRBJ1-1; maybe TRBD1 (6 bases). Germline V gene lookup returns CDR1 MDHEN and CDR2 SYDVKM. Trimming stripped 5 bases from V and 3 bases from J, with 13 bases between. The CDR3 spans 14 residues. In nucleotides, the CDR3 is TGTGCCAGCAGTAGCCCAGGGGCTTACACTGAAGCTTTCTTT. It specifies CASSSPGAYTEAFF.

This clone is a singleton in its sample. The DNA of the CDR3 is TGTGCCAGCAGCTTTAATCCCGGCTCGAACACCGGGGAGCTGTTTTTT. Translating it yields CASSFNPGSNTGELFF. The chain carries TRBV11-2 and TRBJ2-2; no clear D. This CDR3 comprises 16 residues. Trimming shortened V by 3 bases and J by 0 bases, and 11 bases separated the two germline ends. Germline-derived CDR1 and CDR2 are SGHAT and FQNNGV.

The chain has TRBV2 and TRBJ2-7; D ambiguous. Trimming stripped 6 bases from V and 2 bases from J, with 5 bases between. This CDR3 region has 11 residues. The germline gives CDR1 SNHLY, CDR2 FYNNEI. The CDR3 loop is CASRATYEQYF. The CDR3, as DNA: TGTGCCAGCAGGGCCACCTACGAGCAGTACTTC.

This clone was observed once. The genes are TRBV11-2 and TRBJ2-7, with TRBD2 matching 7 bases. Germline CDR1 SGHAT, CDR2 FQNNGV. Trimming cost V 5 bases and J 4 bases; bases outside gene matches: 5. There are 13 residues in the CDR3. CDR3 nucleotides: TGTGCCAGCAGCCCAACGCGGGGGTACGAGCAGTACTTC. Residues: CASSPTRGYEQYF. Using reference TRBV11-2 and TRBJ2-7 for the parts outside the CDR3, the full variable domain is EAGVAQSPRYKIIEKRQSVAFWCNPISGHATLYWYQQILGQGPKLLIQFQNNGVVDDSQLPKDRFSAERLKGVDSTLKIQPAKLEDSAVYLCASSPTRGYEQYFGPGTRLTVT.

V and J are TRBV2 and TRBJ2-1; no reliable D call. Deletions cut 5 bases from V and 7 bases from J, with 15 bases between. Germline values: CDR1 SNHLY, CDR2 FYNNEI. The CDR3 has 14 amino acids. Here the CDR3 DNA reads TGTGCCAGCAGTCCAGACAACGGTCGGAATGAGCAGTTCTTC. Its protein product is CASSPDNGRNEQFF. Together with reference TRBV2 and TRBJ2-1, the CDR3 gives the full variable domain: EPEVTQTPSHQVTQMGQEVILRCVPISNHLYFYWYRQILGQKVEFLVSFYNNEISEKSEIFDDQFSVERPDGSNFTLKIRSTKLEDSAMYFCASSPDNGRNEQFFGPGTRLTVL.

The gene calls are TRBV7-3 and TRBJ2-2, with 8 bases matching TRBD1. Trimming removed 5 bases from V and 4 bases from J; junction bases left unmatched: 18. The CDR3 runs to 19 residues. The germline V gene encodes CDR1 SGHTA and CDR2 FQGTGA. Written as DNA, the CDR3 is TGTGCCAGCAGCCCTCAGGGATCAGGGGGCAAACTTGGCACCGGGGAGCTGTTTTTT. Translated, it gives CASSPQGSGGKLGTGELFF.

In this sample, this clone turned up once. The gene calls are TRBV30 and TRBJ2-7; no firm D call. There are 11 residues in the CDR3. Trimming stripped 2 bases from V and 9 bases from J, with 11 bases between. The V gene's germline CDR1 is GTSNPN and CDR2 SVGIG (reference sequence). The CDR3 coding sequence is TGTGCCTGGAGTATTCTGGGTGTGCAGTACTTC. Translated: CAWSILGVQYF.

V usage is TRBV28 and J usage is TRBJ1-3; 9 positions match TRBD1. The length of the CDR3 is 16 residues. Germline trimming cut 8 bases from V and 0 bases from J; bases unmatched to any gene: 8. Germline-derived CDR1 and CDR2 are MDHEN and SYDVKM. The CDR3 DNA is TGTGCCAGCGGGACAGGGAGGGAGCCCTCTGGAAACACCATATATTTT. As protein: CASGTGREPSGNTIYF.

The rearrangement uses TRBV5-1 and TRBJ1-2, with D possibly being TRBD1 (5 bases). The germline CDR1 and CDR2 sequences are SGHRS and YFSETQ. The length of the CDR3 is 13 residues. Between the trimmed V and J ends, which lost 3 bases and 2 bases, there was a span of 8 bases. The DNA for the CDR3 is TGCGCCAGCAGCTCTACAGGCAACTATGGCTACACCTTC. Its translation is CASSSTGNYGYTF.

This clone was observed a single time. The chain couples TRBV5-4 to TRBJ2-3, with 8 bases lining up with TRBD2. CDR3 length: 15 amino acids. Trimming removed 6 bases from V and 3 bases from J; junction bases left unmatched: 9. From germline, CDR1 is SGHNT and CDR2 YYREEE (reference sequence). CDR3 amino acids: CASTSGTSGTDTQYF. The CDR3 DNA reads as TGTGCCAGCACCTCCGGGACTAGTGGTACAGATACGCAGTATTTT.

The gene calls are TRBV10-3 and TRBJ2-7, with unresolved D. V shed 0 bases and J shed 1 base, with 13 bases lying between them. CDR3 size: 16 residues. CDR1 ENHRY and CDR2 SYGVKD come from the germline V gene. The CDR3 region is CAISESVQLLSYEQYF. The CDR3 DNA reads as TGTGCCATCAGTGAGTCGGTGCAGTTGCTATCCTACGAGCAGTACTTC.

V usage is TRBV9 and J usage is TRBJ1-2; the match to TRBD1 covers 7 bases. The CDR3 spans 16 residues. J gave up 1 base and V 4 bases, and 10 bases lay outside the gene matches. Germline V gene sequence: CDR1 SGDLS, CDR2 YYNGEE. The CDR3 sequence: CASSPTGMGLNYGYTF. CDR3 DNA: TGTGCCAGCAGCCCGACAGGGATGGGGCTTAACTATGGCTACACCTTC.

This chain uses TRBV6-5 with TRBJ2-7; 10 bases line up with TRBD1. V gave up 10 bases and J gave up 3 bases; unmatched junction bases: 6. Germline loops: CDR1 MNHEY, CDR2 SVGAGI. The CDR3 covers 13 residues. As DNA, the CDR3 is TGTGCCACCAGCTGGACAGGGGGCTACGAGCAGTACTTC. Residues: CATSWTGGYEQYF.

This CDR3 reads CASSVGGGTDTQYF. In DNA, the CDR3 is TGTGCCAGCAGCGTCGGGGGGGGCACAGATACGCAGTATTTT. The V call is TRBV7-3, the J call TRBJ2-3, with 8 bases identical to TRBD2. The CDR3 extends over 14 amino acids. J gave up 1 base and V 5 bases, and 2 bases lay outside the gene matches. The germline V gene encodes CDR1 SGHTA and CDR2 FQGTGA.

With respect to this clone: The junction differs from germline at one of its ends, possibly a read error. The chain links TRBV6-5 to TRBJ1-3; the D is unclear. In germline, CDR1 is MNHEY, CDR2 SVGAGI. This CDR3 contains 14 residues. This CDR3 is CATSRGGSGNTIYF. Written as DNA, the CDR3 is TGTGCCACCAGTCGGGGTGGCTCTGGAAACACCATATATTTT.

This chain links TRBV11-2 with TRBJ2-2, with D possibly being TRBD1 (6 bases). The CDR3 extends over 15 amino acids. Deletions cut 3 bases from V and 1 base from J, with 9 bases between. The germline V gene encodes CDR1 SGHAT and CDR2 FQNNGV. CDR3 coding DNA: TGTGCCAGCAGCTTCTGGACAGTGAACACCGGGGAGCTGTTTTTT. This codes for CASSFWTVNTGELFF.

This CDR3 reads CASSLAGQGGYSGANVLTF. DNA of the CDR3: TGTGCCAGCAGCTTGGCGGGACAGGGAGGGTACTCTGGGGCCAACGTCCTGACTTTC. The chain links TRBV5-5 to TRBJ2-6, with TRBD1 identical over 9 bases. V trimming: 0 bases; J trimming: 0 bases; junction bases outside the gene matches: 7. The CDR3 is 19 residues long. Per germline, CDR1 SGHKS and CDR2 YYEKEE (reference sequence).

The chain has TRBV9 and TRBJ2-7; 7 bases align to TRBD1. This CDR3 has 14 amino acids. Germline values: CDR1 SGDLS, CDR2 YYNGEE. Losses at the gene ends were 3 bases for V and 0 bases for J; bases not matched to a gene: 3. CDR3 DNA sequence: TGTGCCAGCAGCGCCGCAGGGGGCTCCTACGAGCAGTACTTC. Amino acids: CASSAAGGSYEQYF.

CDR3 nucleotides: TGTGCCAGCAGCCCCGGGCCTAATGAAAAACTGTTTTTT. Translating gives CASSPGPNEKLFF. The chain recombines TRBV3-1 (or the pseudogene TRBV3-2) with TRBJ1-4, with D unresolved. Trimming left V 4 bases short and J 3 bases short, with 6 bases between. CDR3 length equals 13 residues. Per germline, CDR1 LGHDT and CDR2 YNNKEL (reference sequence).

This clone is deemed medium-sized. The chain links TRBV5-1 to TRBJ2-5, with D tentatively TRBD1 or TRBD2 (5 bases each). CDR3 length: 15 residues. The germline gives CDR1 SGHRS, CDR2 YFSETQ. Deletions cut 0 bases from V and 6 bases from J, with 15 bases between. CDR3 sequence reads: CASSLAWDPLQTQYF. In nucleotides, the CDR3 is TGCGCCAGCAGCTTGGCGTGGGACCCTCTCCAGACCCAGTACTTC.

This chain connects TRBV4-1 to TRBJ1-2, with a tentative D call TRBD1 (5 bases). Germline-derived CDR1 and CDR2 are MGHRA and YSYEKL. The CDR3 is 15 amino acids. V was cut by 0 bases and J by 4 bases, with 12 bases left in between. The CDR3 nucleotides read TGCGCCAGCAGCCAAGATTACGACAGCCTCTATGGCTACACCTTC. Its translation: CASSQDYDSLYGYTF.

The chain employs TRBV4-1 and TRBJ1-1; TRBD1 matches 11 bases. With V trimmed by 2 bases and J by 7 bases, 3 bases remained unmatched. The CDR3 is 14 amino acids. Germline assignment: CDR1 MGHRA and CDR2 YSYEKL. The DNA of the CDR3 is TGCGCCAGCAGCCAACCCGGGACAGGGGGTGAAGCTTTCTTT. Its translation: CASSQPGTGGEAFF.

The chain has TRBV6-5 and TRBJ1-5; 8 nucleotides align to TRBD1. CDR3 size: 12 residues. Per germline, CDR1 MNHEY and CDR2 SVGAGI. V was clipped by 4 bases and J by 10 bases; unmatched bases: 3. In DNA form, the CDR3 reads TGTGCCAGCAGTTCGGGGACAGGTCCCCAGCATTTT. Its translation: CASSSGTGPQHF.

The rearrangement joins TRBV4-1 to TRBJ1-5; D remains ambiguous. CDR1 and CDR2 (germline): MGHRA, YSYEKL. V lost 5 bases and J 4 bases, leaving 9 bases between the germline ends. The CDR3 length is 13 residues. CDR3 residues: CASSWTGNQPQHF. CDR3 DNA: TGCGCCAGCAGCTGGACGGGGAATCAGCCCCAGCATTTT.

In its sample, this clone was seen a few times. This sequence joins TRBV3-1 (or the pseudogene TRBV3-2) and TRBJ2-7, with unresolved D. This CDR3 region has 14 residues. V was cut by 6 bases and J by 2 bases, with 14 bases left in between. From germline, CDR1 is LGHDT and CDR2 YNNKEL (reference sequence). The CDR3 DNA reads TGTGCCAGCAGTCCCGGGCCAAAAACCTACGAGCAGTACTTC. Translated: CASSPGPKTYEQYF.

J is TRBJ1-1 and V is TRBV10-3, with D maybe TRBD1 (5 bases). Germline V gives CDR1 ENHRY, CDR2 SYGVKD. The CDR3 contains 14 residues. Trimming pared 7 bases from V and 2 bases from J, leaving 14 bases between. In nucleotides, the CDR3 is TGTGCCATCACCGAAACAGGACTTAACACTGAAGCTTTCTTT. Protein sequence: CAITETGLNTEAFF.